The clone carrying this T cell receptor beta chain was observed once. The V gene's germline CDR1 is SGHTA and CDR2 FQGNSA. After removal of 2 bases from V and 1 base from J, the junction contained 14 bases not matched to a gene. The CDR3 sequence is 19 residues long. The source of the sample is a study of blood T cell repertoires in COVID-19. In the study overall: Specimens from acute and convalescent COVID-19 originated in the United States, Italy and Spain. PBMCs, B-cell-depleted T cells, or T cells were the source of the cDNA or gDNA that made up the material.

Per the authors' pipeline: Reference gene primer amplification gave nucleated cell count estimates. Method: immunoSEQ multiplex PCR; TCRdb's copy keeps in-frame clones and lacks some. Clone size and the V and J calls come from that table; the DNA yielded D and trimming. Among some 250,000 clones listed, about 86% were seen once. This receptor was taken from a man aged 55 to 70 with acute or convalescent COVID-19. Sequencing used peripheral blood. The rearrangement uses TRBV7-2 and TRBJ2-4; 7 nucleotides line up with TRBD2. In DNA form, the CDR3 reads TGTGCCAGCAGCTTAAACTCTCTAGCGGAGGTGGGGGCCAAAAACATTCAGTACTTC. It specifies CASSLNSLAEVGAKNIQYF.